This T cell receptor beta chain originates from a study of T cell responses to AZD1222 COVID-19 vaccine. General study points: Sampling captured repertoires only after the peak T cell response. Females made up more of the donors, who were largely white British, and clonal diversity may have come out too low. Nearly half of unique spike-specific TCRs reportedly avoided B.1.351 and B.1.1.7 mutated regions. The study found vaccine-associated CD4 TCRs spanning spike, dominant at 160-218 and 743-854.

Notes on this clone: The antigen remains unidentified.

Sequencing was performed with immunoSEQ multiplex PCR; in TCRdb, only in-frame clones are kept and a portion is missing. The sample shows roughly 69,000 clones, 80% of them seen only once. V was clipped by 4 bases and J by 4 bases; unmatched bases: 6. From germline, CDR1 is SGHRS and CDR2 YFSETQ. The CDR3 spans 16 residues. The sample was peripheral blood, taken 28 days after the second AZD1222 dose. J is TRBJ2-3 and V is TRBV5-1; 13 bases map to TRBD2. The source of this sequence is an adult who received the AZD1222 COVID-19 vaccine. In DNA form, the CDR3 reads TGCGCCAGCAGCCTGTGGACTAGCGGGGGATCAGATACGCAGTATTTT. Translating it yields CASSLWTSGGSDTQYF.